This T cell receptor beta chain was obtained from a study of T cells in localized non-small cell lung cancer. General study points: Detection in adjacent lung was observed for a median 57 of the top 100 tumor clones. Tumor trailed uninvolved adjacent lung in T cell clonality, which peaked there.

Concerning this clone itself: The antigen remains undetermined.

Some clones are missing from TCRdb's copy, which holds only in-frame ones; the method was immunoSEQ multiplex PCR. This table holds under 40,000 clones, around 73% found once. Germline V gene sequence: CDR1 SGHNT, CDR2 YENEEA. The CDR3 runs 14 residues. V lost 0 bases, J lost 8 bases, and 10 bases lay in between. This receptor was identified in a male donor aged 60 or over with stage II squamous cell lung carcinoma. Sample: peripheral blood, taken before any cancer treatment. The chain is built from TRBV11-3 and TRBJ2-2; D call uncertain. CDR3 nucleotides: TGTGCCAGCAGCTTAGAGCCGGTAGGAGGGGAGCTGTTTTTT. It is translated as CASSLEPVGGELFF.